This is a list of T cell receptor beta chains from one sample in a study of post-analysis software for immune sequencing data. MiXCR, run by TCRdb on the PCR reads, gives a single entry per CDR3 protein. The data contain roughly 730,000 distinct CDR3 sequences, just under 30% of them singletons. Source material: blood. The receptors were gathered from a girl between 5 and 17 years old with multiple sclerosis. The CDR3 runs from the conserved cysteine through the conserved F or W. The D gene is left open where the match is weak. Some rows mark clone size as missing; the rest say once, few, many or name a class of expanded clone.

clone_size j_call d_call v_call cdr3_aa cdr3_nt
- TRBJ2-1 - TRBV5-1 CASSLFSEGGYNEQFF TGCGCCAGCAGCTTGTTTTCGGAGGGGGGCTACAATGAGCAGTTCTTC
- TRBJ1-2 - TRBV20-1 CSASAGLNYGYTF TGCAGTGCTAGTGCGGGCCTGAACTATGGCTACACCTTC
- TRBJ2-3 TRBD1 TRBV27 CASSLYSGLLTGVGDTQYF TGTGCCAGCAGTTTATATTCTGGGCTATTGACAGGGGTAGGTGATACGCAGTATTTT
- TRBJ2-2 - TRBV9 CASAEDWNTGELFF TGTGCCAGTGCTGAGGATTGGAACACCGGGGAGCTGTTTTTT
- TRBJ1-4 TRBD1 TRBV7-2 CASSLRGTANEKLFF TGTGCCAGCAGCCTCAGGGGGACGGCTAATGAAAAACTGTTTTTT
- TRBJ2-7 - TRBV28 CASEGPDSSYEQYF TGTGCCAGCGAGGGTCCAGATAGCTCCTACGAGCAGTACTTC
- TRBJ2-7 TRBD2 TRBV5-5 CASSDRTSMDEQYF TGTGCCAGCAGCGATAGGACTAGCATGGACGAGCAGTACTTC
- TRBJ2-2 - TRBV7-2 CASTPWTDTGELFF TGTGCCAGCACCCCCTGGACAGACACCGGGGAGCTGTTTTTT
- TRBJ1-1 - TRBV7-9 CASSPGRSRNTEAFF TGTGCCAGCAGCCCGGGGCGGTCCAGGAACACTGAAGCTTTCTTT
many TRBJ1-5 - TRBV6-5 CASRRGNQPQHF TGTGCCAGTCGACGGGGCAATCAGCCCCAGCATTTT
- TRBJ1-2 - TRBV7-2 CASSLTRGGGGYTF TGTGCCAGCAGCTTAACCAGGGGAGGGGGTGGCTACACCTTC
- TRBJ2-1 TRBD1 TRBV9 CASSVSQGALGYNEQFF TGTGCCAGCAGCGTATCTCAGGGGGCTCTCGGGTACAATGAGCAGTTCTTC
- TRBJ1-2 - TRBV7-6 CASSFNAHNYGYTF TGTGCCAGCAGCTTCAATGCACATAACTATGGCTACACCTTC
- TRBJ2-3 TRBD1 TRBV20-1 CSARPTGGSWSDTQYF TGCAGTGCCCGACCGACAGGGGGTTCGTGGTCAGATACGCAGTATTTT
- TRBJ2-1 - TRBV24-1 CATSDPQNNEQFF TGTGCCACCAGTGACCCGCAAAACAATGAGCAGTTCTTC
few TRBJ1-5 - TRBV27 CASSEWGSQPQHF TGTGCCAGCAGTGAATGGGGGAGTCAGCCCCAGCATTTT